The 27 T cell receptor beta chains below all came from one sample that was sequenced in a study of CD8 T cells in ankylosing spondylitis. TCRdb independently ran MiXCR on the 5' RACE reads; one entry per CDR3 protein. The sample has 250,000 to 350,000 distinct CDR3 sequences; around 8% are singletons. These receptors are not linked to any known antigen. Study results and caveats: A TCR beta motif of eight or nine highly homologous variants seemed to mark ankylosing spondylitis blood.

Material for sequencing was blood, either unsorted or a sorted T cell fraction (not recorded which). The receptors here all came from a male donor with ankylosing spondylitis.

The V call is TRBV10-3, the J call TRBJ1-1, with 10 positions matching TRBD1. The length of the CDR3 is 14 residues. The V gene end was trimmed by 7 bases and the J gene end by 4 bases; junction bases not matched to a gene: 6. Germline V gene sequence: CDR1 ENHRY, CDR2 SYGVKD. The CDR3 nucleotides read TGTGCCATCACCTCGACAGGGGGCAGCACTGAAGCTTTCTTT. Translated, it gives CAITSTGGSTEAFF.

This chain links TRBV7-8 with TRBJ2-2; D not resolved. V was trimmed by 1 base and J by 10 bases, leaving 7 bases between them. Germline CDR1 and CDR2: SGHVS and FQNEAQ. The CDR3 loop spans 12 amino acids. The CDR3 spells CASSLDPLELFF. CDR3 nucleotide sequence: TGTGCCAGCAGCTTAGACCCGCTGGAGCTGTTTTTT.

This clonotype has at least ten counts. V is TRBV29-1 and J is TRBJ2-7; D gene ambiguous. Looked up from germline, CDR1 is SQVTM and CDR2 is ANQGSEA. V lost 1 base, J lost 0 bases, and 4 bases lay in between. This CDR3 has 12 amino acids. The CDR3 nucleotides read TGCAGCGTTGAAGGGACCTCCTACGAGCAGTACTTC. Protein: CSVEGTSYEQYF.

V is TRBV18 and J is TRBJ1-1; TRBD1 aligns across 9 bases. CDR1 KGHSH and CDR2 LQKENI come from the germline V gene. This CDR3 region has 19 residues. J lost 2 bases, V lost 3 bases, and 16 bases had no gene match. CDR3 in DNA: TGTGCCAGCTCACCCCAGCGACTTTTCGGGACAGGGCCAAACACTGAAGCTTTCTTT. Its translation: CASSPQRLFGTGPNTEAFF. Using reference TRBV18 and TRBJ1-1 for the parts outside the CDR3, the full variable domain is NAGVMQNPRHLVRRRGQEARLRCSPMKGHSHVYWYRQLPEEGLKFMVYLQKENIIDESGMPKERFSAEFPKEGPSILRIQQVVRGDSAAYFCASSPQRLFGTGPNTEAFFGQGTRLTVV.

The chain links TRBV20-1 to TRBJ2-5, with 13 bases that match TRBD2. The CDR3 extends over 15 amino acids. From germline, CDR1 is DFQATT and CDR2 SNEGSKA (reference sequence). Losses at the gene ends were 3 bases for V and 4 bases for J; bases not matched to a gene: 5. The CDR3 is CSASSGLAGRETQYF. CDR3 DNA: TGCAGTGCTAGTTCGGGACTAGCGGGGCGAGAGACCCAGTACTTC.

This clonotype was found many times. The V call is TRBV29-1, the J call TRBJ2-1; D unresolved. The CDR3 runs to 11 residues. Germline CDR1 SQVTM, CDR2 ANQGSEA. V lost 4 bases to trimming and J lost 4 bases, with 5 bases between them. The CDR3 loop is CSVALYNEQFF. CDR3 nucleotides: TGCAGCGTTGCATTGTACAATGAGCAGTTCTTC.

The CDR3: CSARAELYNEQFF. The CDR3 nucleotides read TGCAGTGCTAGGGCGGAACTCTACAATGAGCAGTTCTTC. The genes are TRBV20-1 and TRBJ2-1; D is unclear. Trimming cost V 3 bases and J 3 bases, with 9 bases left between them. Germline CDR1 and CDR2: DFQATT and SNEGSKA (reference sequence). The CDR3 has 13 residues.

This clonotype has only a few counts. V is TRBV7-8 and J is TRBJ2-5; 8 bases fit TRBD1. V gave up 4 bases and J gave up 14 bases; unmatched junction bases: 12. Germline CDR1 and CDR2: SGHVS and FQNEAQ. This CDR3 has 13 amino acids. The CDR3 spells CASSSDRVDRRYF. CDR3 in DNA: TGTGCCAGCAGCTCGGACAGGGTCGACCGGCGATACTTC.

The V and J genes are TRBV6-2 or TRBV6-3 and TRBJ2-1; TRBD2 agrees at 12 bases. Per germline, CDR1 MNHEY and CDR2 SVGEGT. Losses at the gene ends were 5 bases for V and 10 bases for J; bases not matched to a gene: 9. The CDR3 sequence is 15 residues long. The CDR3 DNA reads TGTGCCAGCAGTATCCTAGCGGGAGGGCCAGGAGAGCAGTTCTTC. This encodes CASSILAGGPGEQFF.

The chain carries TRBV11-3 and TRBJ2-5; TRBD1 matches 7 bases. V lost 1 base to trimming and J lost 2 bases; unmatched junction nucleotides: 4. From germline, CDR1 is SGHNT and CDR2 YENEEA. The CDR3 length is 15 residues. In nucleotides, the CDR3 is TGTGCCAGCAGCTTAGGGGGACAGTTTCAAGAGACCCAGTACTTC. The encoded protein is CASSLGGQFQETQYF.

V is TRBV5-5 and J is TRBJ2-3; TRBD1 might be the D (5 bases). CDR1 is SGHKS, CDR2 YYEKEE, per germline (reference sequence). The CDR3 is made up of 13 amino acids. Trimming removed 4 bases from V and 6 bases from J, with 12 bases in between. The CDR3 sequence is CASSRLGPDTQYF. The CDR3 DNA is TGTGCCAGCAGCCGGTTGGGGCCCGATACGCAGTATTTT.

CDR3 nucleotides: TGTGCCAGCAGTGATGGGGGGGCTCGGCAGCCCCAGCATTTT. It is translated as CASSDGGARQPQHF. V and J are TRBV6-1 and TRBJ1-5; perhaps TRBD1 as D (6 bases). The CDR3 runs 14 residues. V dropped 3 bases and J dropped 7 bases, with 13 bases sitting between them. Germline CDR1 and CDR2: MNHNS and SASEGT.

In this sample, this clonotype turned up many times. The rearrangement links TRBV29-1 to TRBJ2-6; no firm D call. The CDR3 spans 17 residues. The ends were cut back, 1 base at V and 0 bases at J, with 13 bases in the middle. Per germline, CDR1 SQVTM and CDR2 ANQGSEA. The CDR3 nucleotides read TGCAGCGTTGAAGCCTGGCAGTCGCTCTCTGGGGCCAACGTCCTGACTTTC. It specifies CSVEAWQSLSGANVLTF.

J is TRBJ1-2 and V is TRBV18; no clear D gene. Between the trimmed V and J ends, which lost 5 bases and 5 bases, there was a span of 15 bases. The CDR3 is 14 residues long. CDR1 and CDR2 from the germline V gene are KGHSH and LQKENI. Here the CDR3 DNA reads TGTGCCAGCTCAGCCAGGACCGACGAGTATGGCTACACCTTC. Translated: CASSARTDEYGYTF.

Many counts were recorded for this clonotype. The rearrangement uses TRBV12-3 or TRBV12-4 and TRBJ1-2; D unclear. The CDR3 totals 11 residues. Trimming removed 4 bases at V and 8 bases at J, with 8 bases between. CDR3 amino acids: CASSYAGGYTF. In DNA, the CDR3 is TGTGCCAGCAGTTATGCGGGCGGCTACACCTTC.

The V call is TRBV5-1, the J call TRBJ2-7; TRBD1 matches at 10 bases. This CDR3 has 15 residues. V dropped 2 bases and J dropped 0; count of bases not matched to a gene: 2. CDR1 and CDR2 from the germline V gene are SGHRS and YFSETQ. This CDR3 is CASSFGTGASYEQYF. CDR3 DNA sequence: TGCGCCAGCAGCTTTGGGACAGGGGCCTCCTACGAGCAGTACTTC.

A few counts support this clonotype. This rearrangement joins TRBV29-1 to TRBJ2-1, with D unresolved. The ends were cut back, 2 bases at V and 6 bases at J, with 8 bases in the middle. The CDR3 loop spans 12 amino acids. The germline CDR1 and CDR2 sequences are SQVTM and ANQGSEA. CDR3 sequence: CSVERRPNEQFF. In DNA form, the CDR3 reads TGCAGCGTTGAAAGGCGGCCCAATGAGCAGTTCTTC.

CDR3 region: CSASDQGAHGANVLTF. The CDR3 region has the DNA TGCAGTGCTAGCGACCAGGGGGCGCATGGGGCCAACGTCCTGACTTTC. The chain is built from TRBV20-1 and TRBJ2-6, with 8 bases that match TRBD1. V was pared by 3 bases and J by 3 bases, with 7 bases of the junction left unmatched. Germline-derived CDR1 and CDR2 are DFQATT and SNEGSKA (reference sequence). The CDR3 runs to 16 residues.

This clonotype was observed a handful of times. V gene TRBV6-4 combines with J gene TRBJ2-3; 7 bases fit TRBD2. This CDR3 has 14 residues. V lost 1 base to trimming and J lost 6 bases; unmatched junction nucleotides: 4. Looked up from germline, CDR1 is MRHNA and CDR2 is SNTAGT. Here the CDR3 reads CASSDFGGSDTQYF. CDR3 coding DNA: TGTGCCAGCAGTGACTTTGGCGGGAGTGATACGCAGTATTTT.

The chain is built from TRBV7-2 and TRBJ2-6, with a tentative D call TRBD2 (6 bases). Germline CDR1 and CDR2: SGHTA and FQGNSA. The CDR3 is 17 residues long. V was trimmed by 2 bases and J by 0 bases, leaving 11 bases between them. The DNA for the CDR3 is TGTGCCAGCAGCTTACTGGGACTGATCTCTGGGGCCAACGTCCTGACTTTC. Its protein product is CASSLLGLISGANVLTF.

This chain uses TRBV6-2 or TRBV6-3 with TRBJ2-7, with D unresolved. Germline V lookup: CDR1 MNHEY, CDR2 SVGEGT. V lost 0 bases and J lost 2, with 11 bases in between. There are 15 residues in the CDR3. The DNA for the CDR3 is TGTGCCAGCAGTTACTCTGGGCCGAAAGCCTACGAGCAGTACTTC. Protein product: CASSYSGPKAYEQYF.

V gene TRBV20-1 combines with J gene TRBJ1-2; D is ambiguous. Germline CDR1 is DFQATT and CDR2 is SNEGSKA (reference sequence). V was pared by 5 bases and J by 3 bases, with 10 bases between. This CDR3 has 12 amino acids. Here the CDR3 DNA reads TGCAGTGCTTTAATTACGTACTATGGCTACACCTTC. Its protein product is CSALITYYGYTF.

This clonotype was observed a handful of times. The CDR3 DNA follows: TGTGCCAGCAGCCCTTGGGCGGTTCGCACCGGGGAGCTGTTTTTT. Translated, it gives CASSPWAVRTGELFF. The chain has TRBV7-8 and TRBJ2-2; D gene uncertain. The CDR3 has 15 amino acids. Germline loops: CDR1 SGHVS, CDR2 FQNEAQ. V lost 5 bases and J lost 4, with 14 bases in between.

At least ten counts were recorded for this clonotype. The chain joins TRBV12-3 or TRBV12-4 to TRBJ1-6; D remains ambiguous. V was pared by 3 bases and J by 7 bases, with 7 bases between. The CDR3 is 13 residues long. Written as DNA, the CDR3 is TGTGCCAGCAGTTTTTCCCCAAATTCACCCCTCCACTTT. Its protein is CASSFSPNSPLHF.

The genes are TRBV7-8 and TRBJ2-5, with 8 bases identical to TRBD2. CDR1 and CDR2 from the germline V gene are SGHVS and FQNEAQ. The CDR3 has 16 residues. V shed 0 bases and J 5 bases; nucleotides not matched to a gene: 8. The CDR3 protein is CASSLAPRTSMETQYF. DNA for the CDR3: TGTGCCAGCAGCTTAGCGCCGCGGACTAGCATGGAGACCCAGTACTTC.

This clonotype was seen a few times. The CDR3 reads CASRRQGSTYGYTF. In nucleotides, the CDR3 is TGTGCCAGCAGAAGACAGGGGAGCACCTATGGCTACACCTTC. The chain employs TRBV2 and TRBJ1-2; 8 nucleotides agree with TRBD1. The CDR3 extends over 14 amino acids. V dropped 6 bases and J dropped 4; count of bases not matched to a gene: 7. CDR1 SNHLY and CDR2 FYNNEI come from the germline V gene.

This clonotype has a handful of counts. The V and J genes are TRBV5-1 and TRBJ2-7, with 7 bases lining up with TRBD2. This CDR3 has 16 amino acids. Germline loops: CDR1 SGHRS, CDR2 YFSETQ. J lost 3 bases, V lost 4 bases, and 13 bases had no gene match. This CDR3 reads CASSGGTRGTNYEQYF. The CDR3 nucleotides are TGCGCCAGCAGCGGAGGAACCCGGGGGACTAACTACGAGCAGTACTTC.